This T cell receptor (beta chain) was sequenced during a study of tumor-infiltrating lymphocytes in primary liver carcinoma. The V gene end was trimmed by 6 bases and the J gene end by 10 bases; junction bases not matched to a gene: 14. There are 14 residues in the CDR3. Germline V gene sequence: CDR1 SQVTM, CDR2 ANQGSEA. Researchers generated TCR beta cDNA from about 450 ng of total RNA, relying on a constant-region primer. Sequencing libraries for TCR beta derived from three nested multiplex PCR rounds that used slightly modified ARM-PCR. Each of the first two PCR rounds ran nine to ten cycles with TRBV1-TRBV30 forward and C-beta reverse primers. TCRdb ran MiXCR on the multiplex PCR reads and lists one entry per CDR3 protein. Among 100,000 to 150,000 distinct CDR3 sequences listed, approximately 64% were seen once. Co-extraction of RNA and DNA was performed on roughly 17-32 mg of unsorted bulk tissue. The study found over 90% viable tumor cells in every tumor sample.

The chain has TRBV29-1 and TRBJ1-2, with 10 bases lining up with TRBD1. Sequencing input: liver tumor tissue from sampling region 3. Documented subset: tumor region T3, left-lateral pole. The receptor was isolated from a woman between 55 and 75 years old with primary liver carcinoma and hepatitis B virus infection. CDR3 coding DNA: TGCAGCGTCGCGACAGGGGGCACATCCTCTGACTACACCTTC. The encoded protein is CSVATGGTSSDYTF.